This T cell receptor beta chain was identified during a study of Graves' ophthalmopathy and Graves' hyperthyroidism listed by TCRdb under 2018. Background for the entire study: Peripheral blood samples were taken at the time of initial diagnosis, before any treatment was given. To explore V-J signatures that separate ophthalmopathy from hyperthyroidism, a discovery set of more than 95 patients was enrolled, consisting of fewer than 45 with ophthalmopathy and around 57 with stable hyperthyroidism. For independent validation, a separate cohort was made up of 18 hyperthyroidism patients plus 17 patients who later progressed from hyperthyroidism to ophthalmopathy. For training and testing, the approximately 92 patients in the discovery cohort were randomly divided in a 7:3 ratio. The study used TCR beta repertoire signatures to distinguish Graves' ophthalmopathy from Graves' hyperthyroidism and to predict progression to ophthalmopathy. After sampling, hyperthyroidism patients received methimazole starting at 30 mg daily, and ophthalmopathy patients received high-dose intravenous methylprednisolone. In total, under 150 blood samples were TCR-sequenced: 43 ophthalmopathy, roughly 77 hyperthyroidism and about 17 hyperthyroidism-to-ophthalmopathy patients. In over 5 hyperthyroidism patients, the T-cell repertoires found in thyroid tissue were compared with those found in blood. What the work shows at the level of the full study, not this receptor alone: Sample size was not predetermined statistically, and investigators were not blinded to group allocation. In validation, the model predicted ophthalmopathy progression with about 71% sensitivity and approximately 78% specificity; some twelve predicted patients were CT-confirmed with GO in a median of about 7.1 months. The 13-signature model separated ophthalmopathy from stable hyperthyroidism with roughly 89% sensitivity and about 81% specificity in cross-validation, and 80%/75% in the test set. Most of the expanded thyroid clonotypes with a frequency above 0.001 were also detected in blood, and it was suggested that the thyroid immune response may be reflected by blood repertoires.

For repertoire sequencing, the TCR beta CDR3 regions were amplified from RNA transcripts. A first-round RT-PCR used HTBI primers with the Qiagen OneStep RT-PCR kit, followed by a second-round multiplex PCR, size selection and purification. The libraries underwent paired-end sequencing with 100 bp reads on an Illumina HiSeq2000. In the paper's pipeline: Reads were processed with SOAPnuke, discarding reads with adapters, uncalled bases, mean Phred below 15, or no exact constant-primer or identifier match. High-quality paired reads were merged with COPE v1.2.5. Each unique nucleotide sequence was defined as a clonotype, and clonotypes were aligned to IMGT TRB V, D and J references with MiTCR v1.1. Only V-J combinations with frequency above 0.0001 were analysed, covering 98% to 99.2% of repertoires. For each V-J combination, a TCR clonal expansion and chaos score was defined as F50 clonal expansion divided by the chaos observed in the TCRdist matrix. Welch's t-statistics and random forest were used to reduce features to about 14 V-J combinations, which were fed into a naive Bayes classifier. Thyroid-blood repertoire similarity was quantified with the Morisita-Horn index. TCRdb trimmed public reads at Q25 via fastp, called clones via MiXCR and kept in-frame beta chains. Duplicate CDR3 protein sequences are folded into a single record with the most common DNA and genes. The V and J calls and clone size come from TCRdb's table, not from the authors' own analysis. The sample table records about 620,000 distinct CDR3 sequences; over 20% of these occur just once. Clones ranked in the top ten supply approximately 7% of the sample.

Hyperthyroidism was defined as stable when no progression to ophthalmopathy occurred within 18 months of follow-up. Hyperthyroidism patients were newly diagnosed, with disease duration under 2 months, and aged 18 to 65 years. Patients with other autoimmune diseases, uncontrolled infections, pregnancy or lactation were excluded. Diagnosis relied on clinical symptoms, serum thyroxine, TRAb, thyroid ultrasound and orbital computed tomography. PBMCs were isolated from more than 9 ml of fresh peripheral blood by Ficoll-Paque density gradient centrifugation. Trizol reagent was used to extract the total RNA, and its quality was then checked on an Agilent 2100 Bioanalyzer. In this sample, this clonotype turned up many times. Which antigen it targets is not known. Qualities for individual bases were not recorded, and no much larger clone is one base off. There are 10 amino acids in the CDR3, from cysteine to phenylalanine inclusive. Only the CDR3 DNA stays, 30 bases, in frame from base 1. Sequences MNHNS (CDR1) and SASEGT (CDR2) are obtained from the germline V gene. The V end loses 8 bases and the J end loses 4 bases, and a stretch of 6 bases separates them.

Material for sequencing was peripheral blood. In this chain, TRBV6-1 is recombined with TRBJ2-7; the D gene assignment is ambiguous. The origin of this receptor is a woman younger than 35 with stable Graves' hyperthyroidism. Some clones in this sample may be carry-over from other donors' samples. Donor details come from another sample of the same person, matched by shared clones. For the CDR3, the sequence is CASGQYEQYF. The nucleotide sequence reads as follows: TGTGCCAGCGGGCAATACGAGCAGTACTTC.